This T cell receptor beta chain appears in the sequencing data of a study of human T cells and chemical hapten exposure. CDR3 length: 16 amino acids. Looked up from germline, CDR1 is MNHEY and CDR2 is SVGEGT. V lost 4 bases and J lost 3, with 16 bases in between. The time point denotes: patch test 1, 2 weeks after DPC sensitization. Treatment: therapeutic diphenylcyclopropenone sensitization with weekly scalp DPC. TCRdb re-derived calls from the RACE reads in MiXCR, one entry per CDR3 protein. This sample has 95,000 or so distinct CDR3 sequences, with about 10% found just once. The chain links TRBV6-2 or TRBV6-3 to TRBJ1-5, with D possibly being TRBD1 (5 bases). The sequence came from a man aged 40-49 years with alopecia areata. Some clones in this sample may be carry-over from other donors' samples. Here the sequenced sample was whole blood, taken in connection with sensitization to the hapten diphenylcyclopropenone (DPC). CDR3 sequence reads: CASSSTGGSFNQPQHF. The DNA of the CDR3 is TGTGCCAGCAGTTCCACCGGGGGGTCTTTCAATCAGCCCCAGCATTTT.